This T cell receptor beta chain was observed in a study of cytomegalovirus exposure and HLA in healthy donors. About the research overall: Prior work identified some 120 million unique TCR beta sequences in some 180 million T cells.

PCR was performed using 60 Vbeta and 13 Jbeta primers. Repertoires were generated with immunoSEQ multiplex PCR, while TCRdb's copy carries only in-frame clones and drops some. This sample has some 130,000 clones; 82% occur once, and the top ten carry 0.95% to 1.5%. About this clone itself: Its antigen is not known.

Study-level findings and limits: High specificity and sensitivity for cytomegalovirus status were reported for the classifier. Some V segments (TRBV6-2 and TRBV6-3 among them) were excluded as indistinguishable.

The CDR3 loop spans 15 amino acids. The germline V gene encodes CDR1 SGHTA and CDR2 FQGTGA. The trim removed 2 bases at V and 4 bases at J, leaving 4 bases unmatched. The sequencing input was PBMCs. The chain combines TRBV7-3 with TRBJ2-1; 8 bases are shared with TRBD2. The receptor was derived from a boy younger than 18 in good health and CMV-seronegative. CDR3 sequence reads: CASSLVLAGYNEQFF. The CDR3 DNA is TGTGCCAGCAGCTTAGTCCTAGCGGGTTACAATGAGCAGTTCTTC.